Listed here are 20 T cell receptor beta chains from one sample, sequenced in a study. MiXCR, run by TCRdb on the RT-PCR reads, gives a single entry per CDR3 protein. Of about 680,000 distinct CDR3 sequences listed, 13% to 15% are singletons. Sequencing input: memory CD4+ T cells from blood. The source of these receptors is a female donor in good health, serving as a healthy control.

This clonotype was picked up many times. This chain joins TRBV12-3 or TRBV12-4 and TRBJ1-1; D gene unclear. The CDR3 has 15 amino acids. V dropped 3 bases and J dropped 0 bases, with 11 bases sitting between them. CDR3 protein: CASSLVPGLNTEAFF. The CDR3, as DNA: TGTGCCAGCAGTTTGGTTCCCGGATTGAACACTGAAGCTTTCTTT.

The chain couples TRBV7-8 to TRBJ2-7; 9 bases match TRBD1. There are 16 residues in the CDR3. The V segment lost 1 base and the J segment 3 bases; nucleotides outside the gene matches: 7. The V gene's germline CDR1 is SGHVS and CDR2 FQNEAQ. This CDR3 is CASSLVGTGTGYEQYF. DNA of the CDR3: TGTGCCAGCAGCTTAGTAGGGACAGGGACAGGCTACGAGCAGTACTTC.

This clonotype was detected many times. The rearrangement uses TRBV6-5 and TRBJ2-2; 13 bases are a match to TRBD2. Germline CDR1 MNHEY, CDR2 SVGAGI. This CDR3 spans 16 amino acids. After removal of 7 bases from V and 6 bases from J, the junction contained 8 bases not matched to a gene. The CDR3 region has the DNA TGTGCCAGCACTCAACTAGCGGGAGGGTTCCCCGGGGAGCTGTTTTTT. This gives the protein CASTQLAGGFPGELFF.

This clonotype was observed a handful of times. DNA of the CDR3: TGTGCCAGCAGCCAAGATACAGCAGGAGGGACCCAGTACTTC. Protein product: CASSQDTAGGTQYF. V usage is TRBV14 and J usage is TRBJ2-5; D might be TRBD2 (5 bases). CDR3 size: 14 residues. Between the trimmed V and J ends, which lost 0 bases and 7 bases, there was a span of 12 bases. From germline, CDR1 is SGHDN and CDR2 FVKESK.

This clonotype was seen a few times. CDR3 protein: CASSLVGGNDIQYF. CDR3 nucleotide sequence: TGCGCCAGCAGCTTAGTGGGGGGGAATGACATTCAGTACTTC. This rearrangement joins TRBV5-1 to TRBJ2-4, with 7 bases fitting TRBD2. This CDR3 region has 14 residues. Germline trimming cut 2 bases from V and 8 bases from J; bases unmatched to any gene: 7. CDR1 and CDR2 (germline): SGHRS, YFSETQ.

The chain uses TRBV20-1 and TRBJ1-5; maybe TRBD1 (6 bases). The V gene's germline CDR1 is DFQATT and CDR2 SNEGSKA (reference sequence). The V gene lost 5 bases and the J gene lost 4 bases, with 15 bases spanning the gap. The CDR3 runs 14 residues. In DNA form, the CDR3 reads TGCAGTGCTCTAGGGGGGGATTTTAATCAGCCCCAGCATTTT. Translation: CSALGGDFNQPQHF.

CDR3 sequence (DNA): TGTGCCAGCAGTTCCCTCTCGGCGCAGTTCTTC. It yields the protein CASSSLSAQFF. V and J are TRBV12-3 or TRBV12-4 and TRBJ2-1; D remains unclear. Trimming took 4 bases from V and 12 from J, leaving 10 bases between them. This CDR3 has 11 residues.

The chain employs TRBV4-1 and TRBJ1-1; D gene ambiguous. The V gene's germline CDR1 is MGHRA and CDR2 YSYEKL. The V and J ends lost 0 bases and 4 bases respectively, with 12 bases between them. The CDR3 is made up of 15 amino acids. CDR3 nucleotide sequence: TGCGCCAGCAGCCAAGATCGGGCACCCATCACTGAAGCTTTCTTT. This encodes CASSQDRAPITEAFF.

This clonotype turned up a few times. The chain carries TRBV7-2 and TRBJ2-3; D is possibly TRBD1 (5 bases). CDR3 length: 14 residues. Trimming left V 6 bases short and J 0 bases short, with 10 bases between. Germline V CDR1 and CDR2: SGHTA, FQGNSA. CDR3 sequence reads: CASRYTGSTDTQYF. The DNA for the CDR3 is TGTGCCAGCAGATATACAGGTAGCACAGATACGCAGTATTTT.

CDR3 nucleotides: TGCGCCAGCAGCTTGGTAGCGGGTTCCACAGATACGCAGTATTTT. As protein: CASSLVAGSTDTQYF. This sequence joins TRBV5-1 and TRBJ2-3, with 7 bases matching TRBD2. V gave up 0 bases and J gave up 2 bases; unmatched junction bases: 3. CDR1 SGHRS and CDR2 YFSETQ come from the germline V gene. There are 15 residues in the CDR3. Together with reference TRBV5-1 and TRBJ2-3, the CDR3 gives the full variable domain: KAGVTQTPRYLIKTRGQQVTLSCSPISGHRSVSWYQQTPGQGLQFLFEYFSETQRNKGNFPGRFSGRQFSNSRSEMNVSTLELGDSALYLCASSLVAGSTDTQYFGPGTRLTVL.

The table lists this clonotype with many counts. CDR3 loop: CASSFLGDGELFF. The DNA of the CDR3 is TGTGCCAGCAGCTTTTTAGGGGACGGGGAGCTGTTTTTT. V usage is TRBV5-5 and J usage is TRBJ2-2, with a weak D call TRBD1 (5 bases). V was cut by 2 bases and J by 7 bases, with 9 bases left in between. The CDR3 totals 13 residues. Germline V gives CDR1 SGHKS, CDR2 YYEKEE (reference sequence).

The chain has TRBV7-9 and TRBJ1-2; a possible D gene is TRBD1 (5 bases). Germline lookup yields CDR1 SEHNR and CDR2 FQNEAQ (reference sequence). The CDR3 contains 17 residues. Trimming stripped 4 bases from V and 4 bases from J, with 22 bases between. CDR3 sequence: CASSSPGLGTEFYGYTF. DNA of the CDR3: TGTGCCAGCAGCTCTCCAGGGCTGGGGACTGAATTCTATGGCTACACCTTC. Complete variable domain (other parts from reference TRBV7-9 and TRBJ1-2): DTGVSQNPRHKITKRGQNVTFRCDPISEHNRLYWYRQTLGQGPEFLTYFQNEAQLEKSRLLSDRFSAERPKGSFSTLEIQRTEQGDSAMYLCASSSPGLGTEFYGYTFGSGTRLTVV.

There are a few counts of this clonotype. The chain couples TRBV7-8 to TRBJ1-6; TRBD1 aligns across 8 bases. Germline trimming cut 2 bases from V and 6 bases from J; bases unmatched to any gene: 3. The CDR3 is made up of 15 amino acids. Germline CDR1 SGHVS, CDR2 FQNEAQ. The CDR3 DNA reads TGTGCCAGCAGCTTAACAGACAGGGGTAATTCACCCCTCCACTTT. Its translation is CASSLTDRGNSPLHF. The whole variable domain, filled in from reference TRBV7-8 and TRBJ1-6, reads GAGVSQSPRYKVAKRGQDVALRCDPISGHVSLFWYQQALGQGPEFLTYFQNEAQLDKSGLPSDRFFAERPEGSVSTLKIQRTQQEDSAVYLCASSLTDRGNSPLHFGNGTRLTVT.

This clonotype was observed a handful of times. CDR3 DNA sequence: TGCGCCAGCAGCCAAGCCCCCGGGAGGGATTGGGGAGAGACCCAGTACTTC. Translation: CASSQAPGRDWGETQYF. V usage is TRBV4-3 and J usage is TRBJ2-5, with 8 bases matching TRBD2. This CDR3 comprises 17 residues. V dropped 1 base and J dropped 4; count of bases not matched to a gene: 11. CDR1 LGHNA and CDR2 YSLEER come from the germline V gene.

This rearrangement joins TRBV5-1 to TRBJ2-7; a weak D match, TRBD2 (7 bases). Per germline, CDR1 SGHRS and CDR2 YFSETQ. The CDR3 contains 15 residues. Trimming pared 2 bases from V and 7 bases from J, leaving 19 bases between. The CDR3 loop is CASSFTLGGAEEQYF. Here the CDR3 DNA reads TGCGCCAGCAGCTTCACCTTAGGGGGGGCGGAAGAGCAGTACTTC.

The CDR3 loop reads CASSLPAGLASEQYF. In DNA, the CDR3 is TGTGCCAGCAGCTTGCCGGCAGGACTAGCAAGCGAGCAGTACTTC. This chain uses TRBV5-5 with TRBJ2-7; 8 bases fit TRBD2. CDR1 and CDR2 from the germline V gene are SGHKS and YYEKEE (reference sequence). This CDR3 contains 15 residues. V dropped 1 base and J dropped 6; count of bases not matched to a gene: 9. Together with reference TRBV5-5 and TRBJ2-7, the CDR3 gives the full variable domain: DAGVTQSPTHLIKTRGQQVTLRCSPISGHKSVSWYQQVLGQGPQFIFQYYEKEERGRGNFPDRFSARQFPNYSSELNVNALLLGDSALYLCASSLPAGLASEQYFGPGTRLTVT.

This clonotype was detected ten times or more. V is TRBV7-2 and J is TRBJ2-1, with D perhaps TRBD2 (6 bases). Germline lookup yields CDR1 SGHTA and CDR2 FQGNSA. V was trimmed by 6 bases and J by 12 bases, leaving 21 bases between them. The CDR3 loop spans 14 amino acids. This CDR3 reads CASRAGREEGAQFF. The DNA of the CDR3 is TGTGCCAGCAGGGCGGGGCGGGAAGAGGGTGCGCAGTTCTTC.

This clonotype was seen many times. The rearrangement joins TRBV10-3 to TRBJ2-3, with D possibly matching TRBD1 (5 bases). Germline values: CDR1 ENHRY, CDR2 SYGVKD. Trimming left V 2 bases short and J 0 bases short, with 12 bases between. The CDR3 covers 16 residues. CDR3 amino acids: CAISEPGLPSTDTQYF. The CDR3 DNA sequence: TGTGCCATCAGTGAGCCAGGGCTCCCCAGCACAGATACGCAGTATTTT.

CDR3 in amino acids: CASSPQTSGGTYEQYF. DNA for the CDR3: TGTGCCAGCAGCCCACAGACTAGCGGGGGAACCTACGAGCAGTACTTC. V usage is TRBV7-2 and J usage is TRBJ2-7; 12 bases align to TRBD2. The CDR3 sequence is 16 residues long. V lost 5 bases, J lost 2 bases, and 7 bases stayed unmatched. Germline loops: CDR1 SGHTA, CDR2 FQGNSA.

This clonotype was seen a handful of times. This rearrangement joins TRBV27 to TRBJ1-4, with 9 nucleotides matching TRBD1. Germline values: CDR1 MNHEY, CDR2 SMNVEV (reference sequence). This CDR3 contains 16 residues. Germline trimming cut 5 bases from V and 6 bases from J; bases unmatched to any gene: 10. CDR3 amino acids: CASSQLMTGGDEKLFF. The DNA of the CDR3 is TGTGCCAGCAGTCAACTAATGACAGGGGGGGATGAAAAACTGTTTTTT.